The 2 T cell receptor beta chains below come from one sample, sequenced in a study of blood T cell repertoires in COVID-19. Assay: immunoSEQ multiplex PCR; the TCRdb copy retains only in-frame clones and omits some. The data show around 700,000 clones, approximately 90% seen once. Sequenced material: peripheral blood. The source is a young woman with acute or convalescent COVID-19.

A word on this clone: The sample contains more than one DNA sequence encoding this CDR3. The chain couples TRBV14 to TRBJ1-5, with 8 bases aligning to TRBD1. Germline CDR1 and CDR2: SGHDN and FVKESK. This CDR3 is 14 amino acids long. V shed 2 bases and J 5 bases; nucleotides not matched to a gene: 2. The DNA of the CDR3 is TGTGCCAGCAGCCAAACAGGGGGGGATCAGCCCCAGCATTTT. Translation: CASSQTGGDQPQHF.

The chain recombines TRBV9 with TRBJ1-6; D gene unclear. CDR1 is SGDLS and CDR2 is YYNGEE in the germline V gene. The CDR3 sequence is 13 residues long. V was pared by 0 bases and J by 7 bases, with 5 bases between. The CDR3 coding sequence is TGTGCCAGCAGCGTAGTCCCGAATTCACCCCTCCACTTT. The encoded protein is CASSVVPNSPLHF.